One and the same sample provided the 17 T cell receptor beta chains below, sequenced in a study of blood T cell repertoires in COVID-19. TCRdb's copy holds only in-frame clones and misses some; the assay was immunoSEQ multiplex PCR. The table lists some 190,000 clones, around four fifths of them singletons. The sequenced sample was peripheral blood. The receptors shown here come from a human donor in a cohort sampled during active COVID-19.

J is TRBJ1-2 and V is TRBV10-3, with TRBD1 matching 7 bases. V dropped 9 bases and J dropped 3; count of bases not matched to a gene: 1. Germline CDR1 is ENHRY and CDR2 is SYGVKD. The CDR3 is 11 residues long. The CDR3 loop is CAIGTDYGYTF. The CDR3 region has the DNA TGTGCCATTGGGACAGACTATGGCTACACCTTC.

V gene TRBV5-1 combines with J gene TRBJ2-7; D gene ambiguous. With 2 bases removed from V and 0 bases from J, the gap between germline ends came to 6 bases. CDR1 SGHRS and CDR2 YFSETQ come from the germline V gene. The CDR3 sequence is 13 residues long. The CDR3 DNA sequence: TGCGCCAGCAGCTTAGAGGTCTCCTACGAGCAGTACTTC. Its protein is CASSLEVSYEQYF.

The CDR3 here is CAIRAQPLTEAFF. DNA for the CDR3: TGTGCCATCAGAGCCCAACCTCTCACTGAAGCTTTCTTT. This chain joins TRBV10-3 and TRBJ1-1; D is ambiguous. The CDR3 has 13 amino acids. The V end lost 6 bases, the J end lost 4 bases, and 12 bases lay between the germline ends. In germline, CDR1 is ENHRY, CDR2 SYGVKD.

This clone came up a few times. The chain is built from TRBV2 and TRBJ2-7; 8 nucleotides agree with TRBD1. V was pared by 5 bases and J by 2 bases, with 8 bases of the junction left unmatched. This CDR3 contains 15 residues. Germline CDR1 is SNHLY and CDR2 is FYNNEI. Here the CDR3 DNA reads TGTGCCAGCAGTCGGGACAGGACAATAGCCTACGAGCAGTACTTC. Its translation: CASSRDRTIAYEQYF.

This chain connects TRBV28 to TRBJ2-7; D possibly corresponds to TRBD1 (5 bases). V lost 4 bases and J 6 bases, leaving 10 bases between the germline ends. Germline V lookup: CDR1 MDHEN, CDR2 SYDVKM. CDR3 length equals 12 residues. Written as DNA, the CDR3 is TGTGCCAGCAGTTCCCAGGGCTCCGAGCAGTACTTC. It specifies CASSSQGSEQYF.

The chain has TRBV5-4 and TRBJ2-7; TRBD2 aligns across 7 bases. With V trimmed by 3 bases and J by 5 bases, 5 bases remained unmatched. Germline lookup yields CDR1 SGHNT and CDR2 YYREEE (reference sequence). The CDR3 covers 13 residues. This CDR3 is CASSSAGIHEQYF. CDR3 coding DNA: TGTGCCAGCAGCTCAGCGGGAATCCACGAGCAGTACTTC.

The genes are TRBV5-1 and TRBJ1-1; D not resolved. This CDR3 spans 14 amino acids. Germline CDR1 reads SGHRS; CDR2 reads YFSETQ. Deletions cut 0 bases from V and 5 bases from J, with 11 bases between. The CDR3 is CASSLGGVRTEAFF. The CDR3 DNA reads as TGCGCCAGCAGCTTGGGCGGGGTGAGGACTGAAGCTTTCTTT.

The chain couples TRBV27 to TRBJ1-1; possible D gene TRBD1, 5 bases. The germline CDR1 and CDR2 sequences are MNHEY and SMNVEV (reference sequence). The V gene lost 5 bases and the J gene lost 0 bases, with 16 bases spanning the gap. The CDR3 sequence is 16 residues long. The CDR3 nucleotides read TGTGCCAGCAGTAATACCAGGGTCACCGTGAACACTGAAGCTTTCTTT. This gives the protein CASSNTRVTVNTEAFF.

V gene TRBV12-3 or TRBV12-4 combines with J gene TRBJ1-3, with D perhaps TRBD1 (6 bases). V lost 7 bases and J 4 bases, leaving 11 bases between the germline ends. The CDR3 is 13 amino acids. CDR3 sequence: CASNDRKGNTIYF. The CDR3 nucleotides read TGTGCCAGCAATGACAGGAAAGGAAACACCATATATTTT.

The rearrangement uses TRBV30 and TRBJ2-3, with D tentatively TRBD1 (6 bases). Germline V gives CDR1 GTSNPN, CDR2 SVGIG (reference sequence). Between the trimmed V and J ends, which lost 0 bases and 4 bases, there was a span of 11 bases. The CDR3 has 14 residues. The CDR3 region has the DNA TGTGCCTGGAGTGTACGGGCAGGGGCAGATACGCAGTATTTT. As protein: CAWSVRAGADTQYF.

This chain links TRBV12-3 or TRBV12-4 with TRBJ2-7; TRBD1 aligns across 7 bases. CDR3 length: 13 amino acids. V trimming: 2 bases; J trimming: 6 bases; junction bases outside the gene matches: 4. CDR3 DNA sequence: TGTGCCAGCAGTTTAAGGGGACAGACCGAGCAGTACGTC. It yields the protein CASSLRGQTEQYV.

This CDR3 is CASSPRWLLAGVNEQFF. In DNA, the CDR3 is TGTGCCAGCAGCCCTCGATGGTTACTAGCGGGGGTCAATGAGCAGTTCTTC. J is TRBJ2-1 and V is TRBV2, with TRBD2 matching over 11 bases. The J segment lost 6 bases and the V segment lost 6 bases, leaving 13 bases of the junction unmatched. CDR3 length equals 17 residues. Germline-derived CDR1 and CDR2 are SNHLY and FYNNEI.

The chain couples TRBV10-1 to TRBJ1-6, with D possibly TRBD1 on 5 matching bases. Trimming stripped 7 bases from V and 6 bases from J, with 10 bases between. The CDR3 contains 13 residues. Germline assignment: CDR1 WNHNN and CDR2 SYGVQD (reference sequence). This CDR3 is CASTDSLNSPLHF. For the CDR3, the DNA is TGCGCCAGCACCGACAGTCTTAATTCACCCCTCCACTTT.

The chain recombines TRBV5-5 with TRBJ2-2; tentatively, D is TRBD1 (5 bases). The V end lost 0 bases, the J end lost 3 bases, and 12 bases lay between the germline ends. CDR3 length: 16 amino acids. CDR1 and CDR2 from the germline V gene are SGHKS and YYEKEE (reference sequence). CDR3 in amino acids: CASSLASRADTGELFF. The DNA of the CDR3 is TGTGCCAGCAGCTTGGCGTCCAGGGCCGACACCGGGGAGCTGTTTTTT.

This chain links TRBV30 with TRBJ2-2, with D possibly TRBD2 on 6 matching bases. CDR1 and CDR2 (germline): GTSNPN, SVGIG (reference sequence). This CDR3 is 16 amino acids long. The V and J ends lost 4 bases and 1 base respectively, with 16 bases between them. CDR3 coding DNA: TGTGCCTGGACCCCCCTCCGGGGGATGAACACCGGGGAGCTGTTTTTT. This gives the protein CAWTPLRGMNTGELFF.

The chain uses TRBV28 and TRBJ2-5; 9 bases line up with TRBD1. CDR1 and CDR2 from the germline V gene are MDHEN and SYDVKM. The CDR3 loop spans 15 amino acids. V shed 5 bases and J 5 bases; nucleotides not matched to a gene: 9. The CDR3 protein is CASSGPGQGLETQYF. The CDR3 nucleotides read TGTGCCAGCAGTGGGCCGGGACAGGGCCTGGAGACCCAGTACTTC. Full variable domain (rest looked up from reference TRBV28 and TRBJ2-5): DVKVTQSSRYLVKRTGEKVFLECVQDMDHENMFWYRQDPGLGLRLIYFSYDVKMKEKGDIPEGYSVSREKKERFSLILESASTNQTSMYLCASSGPGQGLETQYFGPGTRLLVL.

The chain combines TRBV19 with TRBJ2-1; the D gene is possibly TRBD1 (5 bases). V was pared by 3 bases and J by 9 bases, with 12 bases between. The germline V gene has CDR1 LNHDA and CDR2 SQIVND (reference sequence). The CDR3 is 13 amino acids. This CDR3 reads CASSISQGPEQFF. As DNA, the CDR3 is TGTGCCAGTAGTATTTCCCAGGGCCCTGAGCAGTTCTTC.